The 21 T cell receptor beta chains listed next were all sequenced from one sample in a study of T cells in Graves' hyperthyroidism and ophthalmopathy. Amplification yielded TCR beta CDR3 regions, with RNA transcripts as the source. The primer set for the first-round RT-PCR of the TCR CDR3 was HTBI. TCRdb ran MiXCR on the multiplex PCR reads and lists one entry per CDR3 protein. Of nearly 600,000 distinct CDR3 sequences in the sample, more than 13% were seen once. The specimen sequenced was blood. The receptors were gathered from a woman between 18 and 30 years old with Graves' ophthalmopathy.

This clonotype was counted at least ten times. This CDR3 reads CSARGGQGSYSNQPQHF. The CDR3 DNA reads as TGCAGTGCTAGAGGCGGACAGGGAAGTTATAGCAATCAGCCCCAGCATTTT. The chain joins TRBV20-1 to TRBJ1-5, with TRBD1 identical over 8 bases. The CDR3 length is 17 residues. Losses at the gene ends were 1 base for V and 0 bases for J; bases not matched to a gene: 8. The V gene's germline CDR1 is DFQATT and CDR2 SNEGSKA (reference sequence).

This clonotype was recorded at least ten times. The V call is TRBV12-3 or TRBV12-4, the J call TRBJ2-7, with D unresolved. The CDR3 runs to 13 residues. V lost 5 bases and J lost 0, with 8 bases in between. For the CDR3, the DNA is TGTGCCAGCAGTGCACCGAACTCCTACGAGCAGTACTTC. This gives the protein CASSAPNSYEQYF.

This clonotype was seen many times. The V call is TRBV2, the J call TRBJ2-3; 8 nucleotides match TRBD1. Germline-derived CDR1 and CDR2 are SNHLY and FYNNEI. V lost 6 bases and J lost 2; bases outside the gene matches: 4. This CDR3 spans 14 amino acids. DNA for the CDR3: TGTGCCAGCAGAAGGACAGGGTACACAGATACGCAGTATTTT. Translation: CASRRTGYTDTQYF.

Note on this clonotype: A much larger clone lies a single base off, so this may be a read error. The chain is built from TRBV20-1 and TRBJ2-7; 8 bases agree with TRBD1. Germline V gene sequence: CDR1 DFQATT, CDR2 SNEGSKA (reference sequence). CDR3 length: 16 amino acids. CDR3 DNA: TGCGGTGCTAGAGATCGAAGACAGGGGCTAACCTACGAGCAGTACTTC. Translating it yields CGARDRRQGLTYEQYF.

The chain links TRBV7-3 to TRBJ2-6, with TRBD1 as a possible D gene (6 bases). This CDR3 has 16 residues. Per germline, CDR1 SGHTA and CDR2 FQGTGA. V lost 2 bases, J lost 3 bases, and 11 bases lay in between. The CDR3 sequence: CASSLVGAGGANVLTF. The DNA for the CDR3 is TGTGCCAGCAGCTTAGTGGGGGCTGGTGGGGCCAACGTCCTGACTTTC.

This clonotype was counted ten times or more. The genes are TRBV28 and TRBJ2-5; 8 bases align to TRBD1. The J segment lost 4 bases and the V segment lost 5 bases, leaving 6 bases of the junction unmatched. The CDR3 covers 14 residues. Per the germline V gene, CDR1 is MDHEN and CDR2 is SYDVKM. CDR3 DNA sequence: TGTGCCAGCAGTCACGCCAGGGGGCGAGAGACCCAGTACTTC. Translating it yields CASSHARGRETQYF.

The rearrangement links TRBV3-1 to TRBJ1-5, with D unclear. CDR3 length: 13 amino acids. With 3 bases removed from V and 3 bases from J, the gap between germline ends came to 6 bases. Germline CDR1 is LGHDT and CDR2 is YNNKEL (reference sequence). Here the CDR3 DNA reads TGTGCCAGCAGCCAGATCCTCAATCAGCCCCAGCATTTT. It translates to CASSQILNQPQHF.

The sample holds a few counts of this clonotype. As DNA, the CDR3 is TGTGCCAGCAGTTACGAAGCGGGTGCCTACAATGAGCAGTTCTTC. Protein: CASSYEAGAYNEQFF. This chain connects TRBV6-5 to TRBJ2-1; TRBD2 might be the D (6 bases). The germline gives CDR1 MNHEY, CDR2 SVGAGI. Trimming pared 2 bases from V and 2 bases from J, leaving 10 bases between. CDR3 size: 15 residues.

This clonotype was counted at least ten times. This chain connects TRBV2 to TRBJ2-7, with 12 positions matching TRBD2. Trimming took 3 bases from V and 5 from J; bases not matched to a gene: 2. CDR3 length: 14 amino acids. Germline V gene lookup returns CDR1 SNHLY and CDR2 FYNNEI. This CDR3 is CASSEWTSGNEQYF. DNA for the CDR3: TGTGCCAGCAGTGAGTGGACTAGCGGGAACGAGCAGTACTTC.

This chain connects TRBV5-6 to TRBJ1-1; tentative D call: TRBD1 (6 bases). Germline lookup yields CDR1 SGHDT and CDR2 YYEEEE. The CDR3 totals 14 residues. The V end lost 3 bases, the J end lost 1 base, and 10 bases lay between the germline ends. The CDR3 here is CASSSRGENTEAFF. The CDR3 region has the DNA TGTGCCAGCAGCTCGAGGGGGGAGAACACTGAAGCTTTCTTT.

Many counts were recorded for this clonotype. The chain links TRBV2 to TRBJ1-2; D not certain. The germline V and J ends were trimmed by 5 bases and 6 bases, with 10 bases remaining between them. The CDR3 has 12 residues. CDR1 SNHLY and CDR2 FYNNEI come from the germline V gene. CDR3 in amino acids: CASSFGQNGYTF. The CDR3 nucleotides are TGTGCCAGCAGTTTTGGCCAGAATGGCTACACCTTC.

This clonotype was seen many times. The V call is TRBV7-9, the J call TRBJ2-3; D is undetermined. The CDR3 spans 15 residues. The V end lost 2 bases, the J end lost 7 bases, and 16 bases lay between the germline ends. Germline loops: CDR1 SEHNR, CDR2 FQNEAQ (reference sequence). The CDR3 loop is CASSLSSDPTYTQYF. The CDR3 DNA is TGTGCCAGCAGCTTATCCTCCGACCCCACGTATACGCAGTATTTT.

As to this clonotype: It may be a read error: a sequence one base away is much more abundant. This rearrangement joins TRBV12-3 or TRBV12-4 to TRBJ1-1; D gene ambiguous. The CDR3 spans 14 residues. Trimming stripped 2 bases from V and 6 bases from J, with 13 bases between. CDR3 in DNA: TGTGCCAGCAGTTTATCCGCCAGCGGGGCTGAAGCTTTCTTT. Its protein product is CASSLSASGAEAFF.

The table lists this clonotype with many counts. CDR3 sequence reads: CASSWYGTSGYEQYF. The CDR3 bases are TGTGCCAGCAGTTGGTACGGGACTAGCGGTTACGAGCAGTACTTC. V usage is TRBV6-1 and J usage is TRBJ2-7; 11 bases are shared with TRBD2. Germline lookup yields CDR1 MNHNS and CDR2 SASEGT. With 5 bases clipped from V and 4 bases from J, the junction kept 7 bases outside the gene matches. CDR3 length: 15 amino acids.

This clonotype was seen only a few times. This chain uses TRBV19 with TRBJ1-2, with 9 bases fitting TRBD1. The CDR3 consists of 15 residues. Per germline, CDR1 LNHDA and CDR2 SQIVND (reference sequence). Losses at the gene ends were 5 bases for V and 3 bases for J; bases not matched to a gene: 7. Here the CDR3 reads CASSGPGTGHYGYTF. Here the CDR3 DNA reads TGTGCCAGTAGTGGACCCGGGACAGGGCACTATGGCTACACCTTC.

Of note for this clonotype: This may be a read error: a much more frequent sequence differs by one nucleotide. This chain connects TRBV28 to TRBJ2-6; the D gene is possibly TRBD2 (7 bases). The CDR3 has 15 amino acids. CDR1 is MDHEN, CDR2 SYDVKM, per germline. This CDR3 is CASRGGASGTNVLTF. The CDR3 DNA is TGTGCCAGCAGGGGGGGGGCCTCTGGGACCAACGTCCTGACTTTC.

This clonotype was seen ten or more times. The genes are TRBV6-6 and TRBJ1-1; the D gene is possibly TRBD1 (5 bases). Germline CDR1 and CDR2: MNHNY and SVGAGI (reference sequence). The V end lost 0 bases, the J end lost 4 bases, and 18 bases lay between the germline ends. The CDR3 consists of 17 residues. For the CDR3, the DNA is TGTGCCAGCAGTTACTCGGCAGGGTTTTATTCGTTCACTGAAGCTTTCTTT. Its protein is CASSYSAGFYSFTEAFF.

The chain recombines TRBV19 with TRBJ2-7; a weak D match, TRBD2 (6 bases). V was trimmed by 6 bases and J by 3 bases, leaving 12 bases between them. Germline lookup yields CDR1 LNHDA and CDR2 SQIVND (reference sequence). The CDR3 consists of 13 residues. CDR3 residues: CASRPGGLYEQYF. CDR3 sequence (DNA): TGTGCCAGTAGACCCGGGGGACTCTACGAGCAGTACTTC.

The V gene is TRBV28, the J gene TRBJ2-5; 11 nucleotides agree with TRBD2. The CDR3 is 17 residues long. Per the germline V gene, CDR1 is MDHEN and CDR2 is SYDVKM. J lost 3 bases, V lost 4 bases, and 10 bases had no gene match. CDR3: CASSSDPLLAGEETQYF. CDR3 nucleotides: TGTGCCAGCAGTTCGGACCCCCTACTAGCGGGAGAAGAGACCCAGTACTTC.

The V call is TRBV10-3, the J call TRBJ2-7, with TRBD2 matching 8 bases. This CDR3 contains 15 residues. Germline V gene data show CDR1 as ENHRY and CDR2 as SYGVKD. V dropped 4 bases and J dropped 2; count of bases not matched to a gene: 7. The CDR3 loop reads CAISGGRGAAYEQYF. CDR3 coding DNA: TGTGCCATCAGTGGAGGGCGGGGGGCTGCCTACGAGCAGTACTTC.

This clonotype was seen many times. The rearrangement links TRBV29-1 to TRBJ2-7; maybe TRBD2 (6 bases). The V gene lost 2 bases and the J gene lost 4 bases, with 12 bases spanning the gap. Germline lookup yields CDR1 SQVTM and CDR2 ANQGSEA. The CDR3 contains 13 residues. The CDR3 region has the DNA TGCAGCGTTGAATCCGGGAGAGGTTACGAGCAGTACTTC. This codes for CSVESGRGYEQYF.